This is a list of T cell receptor beta chains from one sample in a study of T cell changes during pregnancy in multiple sclerosis. Generated by immunoSEQ multiplex PCR, the TCRdb table keeps only in-frame clones and is missing some. Found here are about 93,000 clones, 85% to 95% of them singletons; the top ten hold more than 2%. The sample was peripheral blood, taken after pregnancy. All receptors come from a female donor with multiple sclerosis, enrolled in a pregnancy study. Each CDR3 is given with its conserved first and last residue. D genes are given only for firm matches. A clone size is listed for some rows: how often the clone was seen (once, few, many), or a class if it is expanded.

clone_size | j_call | d_call | v_call | cdr3_nt | cdr3_aa
once | TRBJ2-7 | NA | TRBV27 | TGTGCCAGCAGTCCAGGGGCTGGTGAGCAGTACTTC | CASSPGAGEQYF
NA | TRBJ1-2 | NA | TRBV30 | TGTGCCTGGAGCGAGGGCATAAACTATGGCTACACCTTC | CAWSEGINYGYTF
NA | TRBJ1-3 | TRBD1 | TRBV6-5 | TGTGCCAGCAGTTGGACAGGGGATTCTGGAAACACCATATATTTT | CASSWTGDSGNTIYF
NA | TRBJ1-1 | NA | TRBV14 | TGTGCCAGCAGCCAAATGGGGGCGGTTAACACTGAAGCTTTCTTT | CASSQMGAVNTEAFF
NA | TRBJ2-3 | TRBD1 | TRBV5-6 | TGTGCCAGCAGCCACCTTTACAGGGGCCCCTTGGCTGCGCAGTATTTT | CASSHLYRGPLAAQYF
NA | TRBJ2-3 | NA | TRBV5-1 | TGCGCCAGCAGCCCTCTTGGTGGCGGAAGCACAGATACGCAGTATTTT | CASSPLGGGSTDTQYF
once | TRBJ2-7 | NA | TRBV27 | TGTGCCAGCAGTCTCGCTTCGGGTTTGTCCTACGAGCAGTACTTC | CASSLASGLSYEQYF
NA | TRBJ2-5 | NA | TRBV2 | TGTGCCAGCACAATTGAGGAACAAGAGACCCAGTACTTC | CASTIEEQETQYF
NA | TRBJ2-1 | NA | TRBV6-5 | TGTGCCAGCAGTTACGTCGGGGGGCTAGCGAATGAGCAGTTCTTC | CASSYVGGLANEQFF
NA | TRBJ2-1 | TRBD2 | TRBV30 | TGTGCCTGGACCAAAACGGGACTAGCGGGAGTCTATGAGCAGTTCTTC | CAWTKTGLAGVYEQFF
NA | TRBJ2-7 | TRBD2 | TRBV2 | TGTGCCAGCAGTGAAGAAGCGGGAGGAGGCTACGAGCAGTACTTC | CASSEEAGGGYEQYF
once | TRBJ2-7 | TRBD2 | TRBV28 | TGTGCCAGCAGTCAAGAGGGGACTAGCGACGAGCAGTACTTC | CASSQEGTSDEQYF
NA | TRBJ2-1 | NA | TRBV6-1 | TGTGCCAGCAGTCCCGTGGGGGCTGGCGAGCAGTTCTTC | CASSPVGAGEQFF
NA | TRBJ2-3 | NA | TRBV7-2 | TGTGCCAGCAGCCTAGGCAGTCTTCGGGCGCAGTATTTT | CASSLGSLRAQYF
NA | TRBJ1-1 | TRBD1 | TRBV6-5 | TGTGCCAGCAGTAAGACAGGGGCCGCAGGGGGTGAAGCTTTCTTT | CASSKTGAAGGEAFF
once | TRBJ1-1 | TRBD1 | TRBV5-6 | TGTGCCAGCAGCCGAGGGGGCCTCACTGAAGCTTTCTTT | CASSRGGLTEAFF
NA | TRBJ1-1 | TRBD1 | TRBV28 | TGTGCCAGCATAGGTCCGGGACAGGGGACTGAAGCTTTCTTT | CASIGPGQGTEAFF
NA | TRBJ2-3 | TRBD1 | TRBV7-3 | TGTGCCAGCAGCTGGGGACAGTCAGATACGCAGTATTTT | CASSWGQSDTQYF
NA | TRBJ1-2 | NA | TRBV5-6 | TGTGCCAGCAGCTTGATCACTAACTATGGCTACACCTTC | CASSLITNYGYTF
NA | TRBJ1-2 | NA | TRBV7-2 | TGTGCCAGCAGCTCCGAGCGCGGGGCCTATGGCTACACCTTC | CASSSERGAYGYTF
NA | TRBJ1-2 | NA | TRBV19 | TGTGCCAGTAGTATTCGCCAGCGGGGCTACACCTTC | CASSIRQRGYTF
NA | TRBJ2-2 | TRBD1 | TRBV19 | TGTGCCAATATCGAGGACAGGGGCACCGGGGAGCTGTTTTTT | CANIEDRGTGELFF
NA | TRBJ2-2 | TRBD1 | TRBV4-3 | TGCGCCAGCAGCCAAGGGACAGGGGAGACCGGGGAGCTGTTTTTT | CASSQGTGETGELFF
NA | TRBJ1-5 | NA | TRBV10-3 | TGTGCCATCAGTGTACAGGTTAATCAGCCCCAGCATTTT | CAISVQVNQPQHF
NA | TRBJ1-2 | TRBD1 | TRBV5-5 | TGTGCCAGCAGCTTGGGGGCCCACGCCACGACAGGGCACTATGGCTACACCTTC | CASSLGAHATTGHYGYTF
NA | TRBJ2-1 | TRBD1 | TRBV6-1 | TGTGCCAGCAGTGAAATGGGTGGACAGGGGGACTACAATGAGCAGTTCTTC | CASSEMGGQGDYNEQFF
NA | TRBJ1-5 | TRBD1 | TRBV7-2 | TGTGCCAGCAGACAATCTGACAGGGTTCAGCCCCAGCATTTT | CASRQSDRVQPQHF
NA | TRBJ1-1 | TRBD1 | TRBV5-1 | TGCGCCAGCAGCTTGCGGACAGGGGGCCTTAGCACTGAAGCTTTCTTT | CASSLRTGGLSTEAFF
NA | TRBJ1-1 | TRBD1 | TRBV4-3 | TGCGCCAGCAGCTATTCGAGGGGGCAGGAAGCTTTCTTT | CASSYSRGQEAFF